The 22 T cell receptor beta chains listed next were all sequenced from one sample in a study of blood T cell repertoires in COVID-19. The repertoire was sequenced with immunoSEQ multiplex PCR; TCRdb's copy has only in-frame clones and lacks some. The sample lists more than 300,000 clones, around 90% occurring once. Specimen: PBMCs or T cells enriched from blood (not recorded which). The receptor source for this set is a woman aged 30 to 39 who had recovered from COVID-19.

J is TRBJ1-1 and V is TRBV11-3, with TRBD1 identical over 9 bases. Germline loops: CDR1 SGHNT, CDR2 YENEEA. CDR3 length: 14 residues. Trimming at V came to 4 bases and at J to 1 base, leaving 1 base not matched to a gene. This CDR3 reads CASSSQGANTEAFF. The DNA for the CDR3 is TGTGCCAGCAGCTCACAGGGGGCGAACACTGAAGCTTTCTTT.

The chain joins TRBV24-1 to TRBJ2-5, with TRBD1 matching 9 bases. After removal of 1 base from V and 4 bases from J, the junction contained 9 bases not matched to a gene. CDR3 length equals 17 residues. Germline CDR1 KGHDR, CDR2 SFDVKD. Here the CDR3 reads CATSDFRDRVGGETQYF. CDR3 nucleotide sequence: TGTGCCACCAGTGATTTTAGGGACAGGGTAGGTGGAGAGACCCAGTACTTC.

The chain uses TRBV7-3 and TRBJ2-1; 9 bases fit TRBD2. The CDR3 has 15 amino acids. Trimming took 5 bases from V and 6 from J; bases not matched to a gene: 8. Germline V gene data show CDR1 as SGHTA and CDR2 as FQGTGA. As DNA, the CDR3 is TGTGCCAGCAGCCCGGGGACTAGCTACCGCAATGAGCAGTTCTTC. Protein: CASSPGTSYRNEQFF.

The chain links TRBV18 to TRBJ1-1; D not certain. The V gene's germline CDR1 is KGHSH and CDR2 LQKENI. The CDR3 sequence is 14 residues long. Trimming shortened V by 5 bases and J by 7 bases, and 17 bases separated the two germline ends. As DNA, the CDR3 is TGTGCCAGCTCAATCAATGAGGGCGAATTTGAAGCTTTCTTT. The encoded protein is CASSINEGEFEAFF. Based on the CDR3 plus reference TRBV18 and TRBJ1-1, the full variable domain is NAGVMQNPRHLVRRRGQEARLRCSPMKGHSHVYWYRQLPEEGLKFMVYLQKENIIDESGMPKERFSAEFPKEGPSILRIQQVVRGDSAAYFCASSINEGEFEAFFGQGTRLTVV.

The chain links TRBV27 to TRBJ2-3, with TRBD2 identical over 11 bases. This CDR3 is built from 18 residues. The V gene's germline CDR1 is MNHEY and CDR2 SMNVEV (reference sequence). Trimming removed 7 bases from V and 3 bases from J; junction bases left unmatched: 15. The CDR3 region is CASTIYSGRAPRTDTQYF. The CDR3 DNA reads TGTGCCAGCACCATATATAGCGGGAGGGCACCGAGGACAGATACGCAGTATTTT.

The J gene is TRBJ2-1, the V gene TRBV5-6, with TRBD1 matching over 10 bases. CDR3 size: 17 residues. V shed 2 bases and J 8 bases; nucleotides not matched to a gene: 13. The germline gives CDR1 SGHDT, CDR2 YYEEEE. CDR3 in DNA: TGTGCCAGCAGCTTTTGGACGACAGGGGGCATGATGGATGAGCAGTTCTTC. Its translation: CASSFWTTGGMMDEQFF.

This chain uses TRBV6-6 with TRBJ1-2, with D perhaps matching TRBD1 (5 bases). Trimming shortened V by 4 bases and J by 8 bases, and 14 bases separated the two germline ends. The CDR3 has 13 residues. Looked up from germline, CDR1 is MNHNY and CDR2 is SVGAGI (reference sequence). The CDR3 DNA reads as TGTGCCAGCAGTTCCCGACAGCTGCGGGGCTACACCTTC. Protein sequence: CASSSRQLRGYTF.

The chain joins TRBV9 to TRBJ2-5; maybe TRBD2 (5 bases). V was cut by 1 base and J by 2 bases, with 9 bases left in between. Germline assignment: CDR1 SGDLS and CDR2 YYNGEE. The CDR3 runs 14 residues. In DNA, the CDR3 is TGTGCCAGCAGCGTAAGAAGCGGACAAGAGACCCAGTACTTC. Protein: CASSVRSGQETQYF.

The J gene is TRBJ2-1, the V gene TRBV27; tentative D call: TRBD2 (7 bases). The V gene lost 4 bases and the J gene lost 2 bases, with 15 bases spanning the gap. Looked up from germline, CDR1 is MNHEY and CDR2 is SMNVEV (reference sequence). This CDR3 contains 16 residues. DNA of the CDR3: TGTGCCAGCAGTTCCTGGAGGGGGGGTCCCTACAATGAGCAGTTCTTC. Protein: CASSSWRGGPYNEQFF.

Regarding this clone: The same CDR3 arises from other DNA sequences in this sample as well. The CDR3 region is CASSLTGELFF. CDR3 nucleotide sequence: TGTGCCAGCAGTTTGACTGGGGAGCTGTTTTTT. The chain has TRBV28 and TRBJ2-2; the D is unclear. The length of the CDR3 is 11 residues. V shed 3 bases and J shed 8 bases, with 4 bases lying between them. The germline V gene has CDR1 MDHEN and CDR2 SYDVKM.

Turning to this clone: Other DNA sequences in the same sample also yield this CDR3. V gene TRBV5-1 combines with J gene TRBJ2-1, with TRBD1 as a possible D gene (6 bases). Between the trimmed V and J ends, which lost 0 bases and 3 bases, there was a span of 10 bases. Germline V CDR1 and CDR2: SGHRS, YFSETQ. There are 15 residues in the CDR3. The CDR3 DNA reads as TGCGCCAGCAGCTTGGGGCAAGGGGGCTACAATGAGCAGTTCTTC. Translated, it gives CASSLGQGGYNEQFF.

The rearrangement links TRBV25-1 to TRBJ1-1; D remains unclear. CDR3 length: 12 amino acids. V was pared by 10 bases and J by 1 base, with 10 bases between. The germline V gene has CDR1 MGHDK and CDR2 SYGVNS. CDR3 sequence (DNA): TGTGCCACTTCACGGGGGAACACTGAAGCTTTCTTT. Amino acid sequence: CATSRGNTEAFF.

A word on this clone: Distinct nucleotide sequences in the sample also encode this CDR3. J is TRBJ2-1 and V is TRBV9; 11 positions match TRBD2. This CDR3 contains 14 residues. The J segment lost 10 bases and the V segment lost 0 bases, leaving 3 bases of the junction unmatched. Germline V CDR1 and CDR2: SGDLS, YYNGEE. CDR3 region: CASSVELAGVEQFF. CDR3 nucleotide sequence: TGTGCCAGCAGCGTAGAACTAGCGGGGGTAGAGCAGTTCTTC.

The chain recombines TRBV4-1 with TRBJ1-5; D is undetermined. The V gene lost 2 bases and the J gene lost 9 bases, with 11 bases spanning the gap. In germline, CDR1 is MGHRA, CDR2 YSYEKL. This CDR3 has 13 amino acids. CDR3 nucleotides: TGCGCCAGCAGCCAATTCCCAGGCTCGCCCCAGCATTTT. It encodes CASSQFPGSPQHF.

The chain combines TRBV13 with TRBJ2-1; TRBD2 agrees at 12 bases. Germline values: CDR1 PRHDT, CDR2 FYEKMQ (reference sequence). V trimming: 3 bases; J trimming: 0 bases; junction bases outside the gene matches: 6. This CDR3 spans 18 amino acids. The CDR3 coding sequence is TGTGCCAGCAGCTTCTATCTAGCGGGGGGGAACTCCTACAATGAGCAGTTCTTC. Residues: CASSFYLAGGNSYNEQFF.

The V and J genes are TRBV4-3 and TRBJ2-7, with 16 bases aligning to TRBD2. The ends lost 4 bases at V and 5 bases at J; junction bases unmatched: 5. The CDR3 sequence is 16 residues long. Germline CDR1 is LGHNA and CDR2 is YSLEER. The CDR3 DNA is TGCGCCAGCAGCCTGGGACTAGCGGGAGGGCCGCACGAGCAGTACTTC. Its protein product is CASSLGLAGGPHEQYF.

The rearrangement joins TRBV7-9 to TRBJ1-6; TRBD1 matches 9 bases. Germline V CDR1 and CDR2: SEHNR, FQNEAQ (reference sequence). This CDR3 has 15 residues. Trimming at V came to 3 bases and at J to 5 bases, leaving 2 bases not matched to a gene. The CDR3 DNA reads TGTGCCAGCAGCTTCGGGACAGGGAATAATTCACCCCTCCACTTT. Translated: CASSFGTGNNSPLHF.

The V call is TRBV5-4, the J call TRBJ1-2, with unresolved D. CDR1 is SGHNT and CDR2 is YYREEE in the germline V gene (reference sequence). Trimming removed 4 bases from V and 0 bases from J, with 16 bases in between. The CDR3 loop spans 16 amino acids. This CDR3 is CASSAQRGRANYGYTF. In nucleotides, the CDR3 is TGTGCCAGCAGCGCGCAGCGAGGGAGAGCTAACTATGGCTACACCTTC.

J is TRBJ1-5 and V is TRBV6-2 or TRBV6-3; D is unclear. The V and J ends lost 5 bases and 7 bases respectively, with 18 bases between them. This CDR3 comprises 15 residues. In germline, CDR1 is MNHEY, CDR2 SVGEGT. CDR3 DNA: TGTGCCAGCAGTAGGCCCCCCTCCCGGGTGCAGCCCCAGCATTTT. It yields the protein CASSRPPSRVQPQHF.

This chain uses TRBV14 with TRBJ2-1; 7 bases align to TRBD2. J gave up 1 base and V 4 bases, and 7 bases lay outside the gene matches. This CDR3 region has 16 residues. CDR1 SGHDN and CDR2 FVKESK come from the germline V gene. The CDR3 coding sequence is TGTGCCAGCAGCCCTCCGGGGCGGGAGTCCTACAATGAGCAGTTCTTC. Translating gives CASSPPGRESYNEQFF.

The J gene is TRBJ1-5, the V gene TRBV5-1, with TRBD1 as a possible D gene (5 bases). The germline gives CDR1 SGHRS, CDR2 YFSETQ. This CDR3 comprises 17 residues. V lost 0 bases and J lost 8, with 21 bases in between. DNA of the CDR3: TGCGCCAGCAGCTTGGGGGTTCAGGGATCGGCATTGGAGCCCCAGCATTTT. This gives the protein CASSLGVQGSALEPQHF. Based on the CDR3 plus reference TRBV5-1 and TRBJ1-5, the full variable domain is KAGVTQTPRYLIKTRGQQVTLSCSPISGHRSVSWYQQTPGQGLQFLFEYFSETQRNKGNFPGRFSGRQFSNSRSEMNVSTLELGDSALYLCASSLGVQGSALEPQHFGDGTRLSIL.

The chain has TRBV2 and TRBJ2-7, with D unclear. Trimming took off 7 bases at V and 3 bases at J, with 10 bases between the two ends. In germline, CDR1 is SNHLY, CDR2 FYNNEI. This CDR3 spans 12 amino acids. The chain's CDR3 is CASTVQFYEQYF. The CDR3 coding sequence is TGTGCCAGCACCGTTCAGTTCTACGAGCAGTACTTC.